This record covers a single TCR beta chain. J lost 2 bases, V lost 0 bases, and 2 bases had no gene match. The CDR3 is 15 residues long. Per germline, CDR1 SGDLS and CDR2 YYNGEE. The data derive from a study of blood T cell repertoires in COVID-19. The wider study: Sample material is recorded as cDNA or gDNA derived from T cells, B-cell-depleted T cells, or PBMCs.

The repertoire was sequenced with immunoSEQ multiplex PCR; TCRdb's copy has only in-frame clones and lacks some. In the table there are about 400,000 clones, roughly 87% of which are singletons. The clonotype originates from a woman aged 18 to 35 with acute COVID-19. This chain uses TRBV9 with TRBJ2-1; 7 bases line up with TRBD2. The sample taken for sequencing was PBMCs or T cells enriched from blood (not recorded which). The CDR3, as DNA: TGTGCCAGCAGCGTAGCCGCGGGGGCCTACAATGAGCAGTTCTTC. Its translation is CASSVAAGAYNEQFF.